Listed below are T cell receptor beta chains from one sample, sequenced in a study of CD8 T cells in ankylosing spondylitis. Using its own MiXCR run on the 5' RACE reads, TCRdb lists one record per CDR3 protein. The table shows 700,000 to 1,000,000 distinct CDR3 sequences, with about 11% occurring only once. Sequencing was performed on blood, either unsorted or a sorted T cell fraction (not recorded which). These receptors all come from a male donor with ankylosing spondylitis. Each CDR3 is given with its conserved first and last residue. Each record gives: V gene, clone size, D gene, J gene, CDR3 DNA, CDR3 protein. The D gene is left open where the match is weak. Size is stated for part of the rows, as once, few or many counts, or as a class when the clone is expanded.

TRBV7-2	many	.	TRBJ1-2	TGTGCCAGCACCCCTCGATGGGGGGGGGATGGCTACACCTTC	CASTPRWGGDGYTF
TRBV5-6	few	TRBD1	TRBJ1-2	TGTGCCAGCAGCTTGGCCGGGACAGGGGAGGGAGGCTACACCTTC	CASSLAGTGEGGYTF
TRBV20-1	few	TRBD1	TRBJ2-5	TGCAGTGCTAAATTGACAGGGGCTCGGGAGACCCAGTACTTC	CSAKLTGARETQYF
TRBV6-1	few	.	TRBJ1-2	TGTGCCAGCACCCCCGGGACCAACTATGGCTACACCTTC	CASTPGTNYGYTF
TRBV20-1	.	TRBD1	TRBJ1-1	TGCAGTGCCGTCCAGGGGGGGGACACTGAAGCTTTCTTT	CSAVQGGDTEAFF
TRBV12-3/TRBV12-4	many	.	TRBJ1-5	TGTGCCAGCAGTTTATCATATCAGCCCCAGCATTTT	CASSLSYQPQHF
TRBV7-2	many	.	TRBJ2-3	TGTGCCAGCAGCTTCACCCGGGGACTCACAGATACGCAGTATTTT	CASSFTRGLTDTQYF
TRBV5-1	.	.	TRBJ1-2	TGCGCCAGCAAGGAGGGGACCTCTGAATATGGCTACACCTTC	CASKEGTSEYGYTF
TRBV6-1	few	.	TRBJ1-1	TGTGCCAGCAGTGAATATTTGACTGAAGCTTTCTTT	CASSEYLTEAFF
TRBV15	few	.	TRBJ2-2	TGTGCCACCAGCCGTGGCGGGATGAACACCGGGGAGCTGTTTTTT	CATSRGGMNTGELFF
TRBV20-1	few	.	TRBJ2-2	TGCAGTGCTAGCGGCGTTGCGAACACCGGGGAGCTGTTTTTT	CSASGVANTGELFF
TRBV18	few	.	TRBJ1-5	TGTGCCAGCTCACCGCCTGGGGATCGGAGCAATCAGCCCCAGCATTTT	CASSPPGDRSNQPQHF
TRBV20-1	.	.	TRBJ2-2	TGCAGTGCTAGAGATTCTGGAGAGGCCCACCGGGAGCTGTTTTTT	CSARDSGEAHRELFF
TRBV9	.	.	TRBJ1-6	TGTGCCAGCTCTAAGGTTGGTTCACCCCTCCACTTT	CASSKVGSPLHF
TRBV25-1	few	TRBD2	TRBJ2-1	TGTGCCAGCAGTGATAGCCAGCGGGGGGACAATGAGCAGTTCTTC	CASSDSQRGDNEQFF
TRBV7-6	.	.	TRBJ2-5	TGTGCCAGCGCCACAGAGTACCAAGAGACCCAGTACTTC	CASATEYQETQYF
TRBV20-1	few	TRBD2	TRBJ2-2	TGCAGTGCTAAGAGACTAGCCTACACCGGGGAGCTGTTTTTT	CSAKRLAYTGELFF
TRBV27	.	.	TRBJ2-7	TGTGCCAGCAGTCGACCCGGGGCCTACGAGCAGTACTTC	CASSRPGAYEQYF
TRBV14	few	.	TRBJ2-7	TGTGCCAGCAGCCAAGCCGGGGGTCGGGAGCAGTACTTC	CASSQAGGREQYF
TRBV12-3/TRBV12-4	few	TRBD1	TRBJ2-7	TGTGCCAGCACAAACAGGGGCTTCTCCTACGAGCAGTACTTC	CASTNRGFSYEQYF
TRBV20-1	.	TRBD2	TRBJ2-3	TGCAGTGCCTTAACTAGCGGGCTCACAGATACGCAGTATTTT	CSALTSGLTDTQYF
TRBV20-1	.	.	TRBJ2-3	TGCAGTGCACCCCGAAACAGGGATACGCAGTATTTT	CSAPRNRDTQYF
TRBV20-1	few	TRBD1	TRBJ2-5	TGCAGTGCTGGGGACAGGGTAGAGACCCAGTACTTC	CSAGDRVETQYF
TRBV11-2	.	TRBD1	TRBJ1-1	TGTGCCAGCAGCTTCGGACAGGCCACTGAAGCTTTCTTT	CASSFGQATEAFF
TRBV11-2	few	TRBD1	TRBJ1-2	TGTGCCAGCAGCAGAGACAGGGCTACCAACTATGGCTACACCTTC	CASSRDRATNYGYTF
TRBV20-1	many	.	TRBJ1-2	TGCAGTGCTACATGGACCGGCTATGGCTACACCTTC	CSATWTGYGYTF
TRBV4-3	few	.	TRBJ1-6	TGCGCCAGCAGCCTTACAGGGCAACGGAATTCACCCCTCCACTTT	CASSLTGQRNSPLHF
TRBV7-2	few	.	TRBJ2-7	TGTGCCAGCAGTCTATACAGGGAGGACGAGCAGTACTTC	CASSLYREDEQYF
TRBV6-5	.	.	TRBJ1-1	TGTGCCAGCAGTTACAGTCCTGCTCCGACCGCCCGGGACACTGAAGCTTTCTTT	CASSYSPAPTARDTEAFF
TRBV5-1	few	.	TRBJ1-2	TGCGCCAGCAGCTTGGCCGTGGGGCTTAACTATGGCTACACCTTC	CASSLAVGLNYGYTF
TRBV20-1	many	.	TRBJ2-2	TGCAGTGCTAGTGGGTTCGTGGGAACCGGGGAGCTGTTTTTT	CSASGFVGTGELFF
TRBV7-2	few	.	TRBJ2-5	TGTGCCAGCAGCTTAAATCAGCGGGAGACCCAGTACTTC	CASSLNQRETQYF
TRBV6-1	.	TRBD2	TRBJ2-7	TGTGCCAGCAGTCGTCCCGGGACTAACTCCTACGAGCAGTACTTC	CASSRPGTNSYEQYF
TRBV10-1	.	TRBD2	TRBJ2-1	TGCGCCAGCAGTGAGTCTGCCGGACTAGCGGTTAATGAGCAGTTCTTC	CASSESAGLAVNEQFF
TRBV7-2	many	.	TRBJ1-1	TGTGCCAGCAGCCCCCGGGGGACGGGCCTTAAAGCTTTCTTT	CASSPRGTGLKAFF
TRBV2	few	.	TRBJ2-5	TGTGCCAGCTGTAGCGGTAGGGGGGAAGAGACCCAGTACTTC	CASCSGRGEETQYF
TRBV7-2	few	TRBD1	TRBJ2-7	TGTGCCAGCAGCTCGGACAGGCCCTACTACGAGCAGTACTTC	CASSSDRPYYEQYF
TRBV7-9	.	.	TRBJ2-5	TGTGCCAGCAGCTCGGGACGGACCCCCGGGGAGACCCAGTACTTC	CASSSGRTPGETQYF
TRBV6-1	few	.	TRBJ2-1	TGTGCCAGCACCCCGGGCAGTTTGTACAATGAGCAGTTCTTC	CASTPGSLYNEQFF